This TCR beta chain was found in a study of blood T cell repertoires in COVID-19. Study details: Samples of COVID-19 (acute and convalescent) were obtained from the United States, Italy and Spain. T cells, B-cell-depleted T cells, or PBMCs supplied cDNA or gDNA.

Clones were read by immunoSEQ multiplex PCR, and TCRdb kept only the in-frame ones, dropping some. The table lists under 250,000 clones, around 90% of them singletons, with around 6.5% in the top ten. With 4 bases removed from V and 0 bases from J, the gap between germline ends came to 19 bases. Germline V CDR1 and CDR2: SEHNR, FQNEAQ (reference sequence). This CDR3 has 19 residues. This chain connects TRBV7-9 to TRBJ1-6; D is unresolved. The sequencing sample was made of peripheral blood. The TCR was taken from a man between 60 and 75 years old who had recovered from COVID-19. The CDR3 DNA follows: TGTGCCAGCAGCTCCGCTTTTAGTGGCGGGAGCTCCTATAATTCACCCCTCCACTTT. It encodes CASSSAFSGGSSYNSPLHF.